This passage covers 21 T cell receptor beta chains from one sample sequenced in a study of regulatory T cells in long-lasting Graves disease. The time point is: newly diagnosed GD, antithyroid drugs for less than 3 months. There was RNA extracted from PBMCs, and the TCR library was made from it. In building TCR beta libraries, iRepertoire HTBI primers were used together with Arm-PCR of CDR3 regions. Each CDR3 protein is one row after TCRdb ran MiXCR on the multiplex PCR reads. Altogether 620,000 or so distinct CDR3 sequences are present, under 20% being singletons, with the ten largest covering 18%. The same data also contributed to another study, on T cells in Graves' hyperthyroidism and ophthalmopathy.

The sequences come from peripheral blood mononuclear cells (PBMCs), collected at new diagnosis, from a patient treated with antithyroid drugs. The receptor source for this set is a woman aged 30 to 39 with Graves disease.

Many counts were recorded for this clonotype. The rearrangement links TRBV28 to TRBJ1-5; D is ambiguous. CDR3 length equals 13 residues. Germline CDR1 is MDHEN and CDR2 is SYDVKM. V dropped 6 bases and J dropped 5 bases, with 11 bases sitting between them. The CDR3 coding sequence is TGTGCCAGCAGAGCCGCGGGTGATCAGCCCCAGCATTTT. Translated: CASRAAGDQPQHF.

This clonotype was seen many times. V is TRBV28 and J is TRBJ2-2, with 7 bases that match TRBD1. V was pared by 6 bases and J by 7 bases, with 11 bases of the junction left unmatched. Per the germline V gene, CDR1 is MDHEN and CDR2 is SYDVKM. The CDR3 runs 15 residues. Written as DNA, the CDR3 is TGTGCCAGCAGCCCTGACAGGGATCGAAGCGGGGAGCTGTTTTTT. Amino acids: CASSPDRDRSGELFF.

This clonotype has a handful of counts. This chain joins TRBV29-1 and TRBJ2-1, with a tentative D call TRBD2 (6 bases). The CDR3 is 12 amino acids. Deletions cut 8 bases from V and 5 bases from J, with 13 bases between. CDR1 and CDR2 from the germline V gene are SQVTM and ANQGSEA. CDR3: CSLRGLHNEQFF. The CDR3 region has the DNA TGCAGCCTGAGGGGACTTCACAATGAGCAGTTCTTC.

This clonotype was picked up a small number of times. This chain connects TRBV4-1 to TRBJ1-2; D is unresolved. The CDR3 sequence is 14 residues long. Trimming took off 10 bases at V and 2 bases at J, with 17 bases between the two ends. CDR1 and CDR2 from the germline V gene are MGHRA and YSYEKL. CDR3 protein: CATQPIGGNYGYTF. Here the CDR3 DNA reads TGCGCCACCCAGCCTATAGGAGGGAACTATGGCTACACCTTC.

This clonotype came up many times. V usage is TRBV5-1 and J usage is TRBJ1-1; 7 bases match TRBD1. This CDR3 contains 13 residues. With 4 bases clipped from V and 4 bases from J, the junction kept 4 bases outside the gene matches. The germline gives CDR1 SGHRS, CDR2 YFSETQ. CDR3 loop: CASSPDRATEAFF. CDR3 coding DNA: TGCGCCAGCAGCCCCGACAGGGCCACTGAAGCTTTCTTT. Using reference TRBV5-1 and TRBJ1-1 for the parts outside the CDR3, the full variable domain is KAGVTQTPRYLIKTRGQQVTLSCSPISGHRSVSWYQQTPGQGLQFLFEYFSETQRNKGNFPGRFSGRQFSNSRSEMNVSTLELGDSALYLCASSPDRATEAFFGQGTRLTVV.

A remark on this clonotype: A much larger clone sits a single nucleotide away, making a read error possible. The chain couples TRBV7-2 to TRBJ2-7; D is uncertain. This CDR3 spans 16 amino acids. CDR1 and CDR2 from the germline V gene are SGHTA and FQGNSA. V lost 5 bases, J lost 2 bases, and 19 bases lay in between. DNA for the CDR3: TGTGCCAGCAGCCGATCGGGTGTGGCAGGACCCTACGAGCAGTACTTC. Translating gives CASSRSGVAGPYEQYF.

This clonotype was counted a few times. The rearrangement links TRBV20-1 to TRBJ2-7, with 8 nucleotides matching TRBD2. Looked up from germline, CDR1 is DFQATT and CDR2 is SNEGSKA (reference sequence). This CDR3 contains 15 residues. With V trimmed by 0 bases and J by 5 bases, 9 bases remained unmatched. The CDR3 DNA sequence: TGCAGTGCTAGAGATGATCGACTAGCGTTGAACGAGCAGTACTTC. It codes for CSARDDRLALNEQYF.

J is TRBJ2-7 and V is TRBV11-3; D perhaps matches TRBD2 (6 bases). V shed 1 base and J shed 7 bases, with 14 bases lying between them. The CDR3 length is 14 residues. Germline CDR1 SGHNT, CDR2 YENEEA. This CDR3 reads CASSLAGLPGEQYF. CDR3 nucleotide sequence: TGTGCCAGCAGCTTAGCGGGACTGCCCGGGGAGCAGTACTTC.

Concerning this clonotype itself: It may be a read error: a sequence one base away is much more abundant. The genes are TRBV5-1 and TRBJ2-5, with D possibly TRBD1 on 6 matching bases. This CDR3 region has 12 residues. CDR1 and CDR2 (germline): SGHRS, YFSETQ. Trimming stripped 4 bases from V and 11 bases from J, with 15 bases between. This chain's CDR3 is CASSVQGVEQYF. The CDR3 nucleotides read TGCGCCAGCAGCGTACAGGGAGTTGAGCAGTACTTC.

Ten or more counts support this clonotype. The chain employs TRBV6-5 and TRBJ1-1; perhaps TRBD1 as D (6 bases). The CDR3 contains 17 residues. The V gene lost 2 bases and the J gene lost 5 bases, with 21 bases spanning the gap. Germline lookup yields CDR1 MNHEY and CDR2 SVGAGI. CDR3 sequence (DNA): TGTGCCAGCAGTTACCCCAGGAAACAGGGAGGATCGACTGAAGCTTTCTTT. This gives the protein CASSYPRKQGGSTEAFF.

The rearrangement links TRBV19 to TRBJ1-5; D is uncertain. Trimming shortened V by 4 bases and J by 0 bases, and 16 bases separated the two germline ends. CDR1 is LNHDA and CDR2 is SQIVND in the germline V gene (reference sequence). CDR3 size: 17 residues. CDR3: CASSTGDGIYSNQPQHF. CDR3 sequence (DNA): TGTGCCAGTAGTACTGGAGACGGAATTTATAGCAATCAGCCCCAGCATTTT.

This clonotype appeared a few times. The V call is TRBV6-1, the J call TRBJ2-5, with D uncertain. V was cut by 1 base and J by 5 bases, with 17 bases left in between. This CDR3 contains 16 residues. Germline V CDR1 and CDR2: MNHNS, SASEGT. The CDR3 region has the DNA TGTGCCAGCAGTGAAGATTTGGGGAATCCCTGGGAGACCCAGTACTTC. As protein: CASSEDLGNPWETQYF.

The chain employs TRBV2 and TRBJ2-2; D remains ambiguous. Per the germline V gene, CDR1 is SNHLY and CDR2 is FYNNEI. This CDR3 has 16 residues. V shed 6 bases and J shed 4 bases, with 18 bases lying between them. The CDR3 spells CASSLSSQTGTGELFF. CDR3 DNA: TGTGCCAGCAGCCTTTCTTCCCAGACGGGCACCGGGGAGCTGTTTTTT.

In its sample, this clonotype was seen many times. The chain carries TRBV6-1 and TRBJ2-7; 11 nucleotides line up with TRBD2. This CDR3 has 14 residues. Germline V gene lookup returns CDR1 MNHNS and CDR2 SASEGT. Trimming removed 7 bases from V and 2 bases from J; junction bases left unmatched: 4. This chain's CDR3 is CASTMTSGTYEQYF. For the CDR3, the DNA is TGTGCCAGCACTATGACTAGCGGGACCTACGAGCAGTACTTC.

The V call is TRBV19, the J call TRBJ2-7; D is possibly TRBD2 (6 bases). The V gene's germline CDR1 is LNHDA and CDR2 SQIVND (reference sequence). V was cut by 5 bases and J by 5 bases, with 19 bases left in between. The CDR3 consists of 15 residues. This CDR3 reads CASSPSVAARDEQYF. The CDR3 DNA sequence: TGTGCCAGTAGTCCCTCGGTAGCGGCGAGGGACGAGCAGTACTTC.

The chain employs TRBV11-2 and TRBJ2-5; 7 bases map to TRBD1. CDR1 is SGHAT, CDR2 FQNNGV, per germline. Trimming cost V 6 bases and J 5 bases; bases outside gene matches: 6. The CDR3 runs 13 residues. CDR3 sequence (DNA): TGTGCCAGCAGAACAGGGGCTGAGGAGACCCAGTACTTC. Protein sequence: CASRTGAEETQYF.

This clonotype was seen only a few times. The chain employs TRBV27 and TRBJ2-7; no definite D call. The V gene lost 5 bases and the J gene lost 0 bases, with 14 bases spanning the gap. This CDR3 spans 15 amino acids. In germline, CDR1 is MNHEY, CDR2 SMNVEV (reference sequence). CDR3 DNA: TGTGCCAGCAGTCCTGGGGTGGGCTACTCCTACGAGCAGTACTTC. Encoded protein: CASSPGVGYSYEQYF.

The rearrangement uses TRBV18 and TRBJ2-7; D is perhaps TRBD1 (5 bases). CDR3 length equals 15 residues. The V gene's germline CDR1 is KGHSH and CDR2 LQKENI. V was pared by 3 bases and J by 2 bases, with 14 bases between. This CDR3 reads CASSPAQGPPYEQYF. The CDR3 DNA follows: TGTGCCAGCTCACCGGCCCAGGGTCCCCCCTACGAGCAGTACTTC.

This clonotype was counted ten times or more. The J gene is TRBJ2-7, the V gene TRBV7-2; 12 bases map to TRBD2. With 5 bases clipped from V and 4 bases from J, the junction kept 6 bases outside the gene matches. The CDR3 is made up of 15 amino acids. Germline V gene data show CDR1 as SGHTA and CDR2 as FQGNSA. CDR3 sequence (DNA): TGTGCCAGCAGCCCCGGGACTAGCGGGCCTTACGAGCAGTACTTC. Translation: CASSPGTSGPYEQYF. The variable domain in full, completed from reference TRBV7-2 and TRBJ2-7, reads GAGVSQSPSNKVTEKGKDVELRCDPISGHTALYWYRQSLGQGLEFLIYFQGNSAPDKSGLPSDRFSAERTGGSVSTLTIQRTQQEDSAVYLCASSPGTSGPYEQYFGPGTRLTVT.

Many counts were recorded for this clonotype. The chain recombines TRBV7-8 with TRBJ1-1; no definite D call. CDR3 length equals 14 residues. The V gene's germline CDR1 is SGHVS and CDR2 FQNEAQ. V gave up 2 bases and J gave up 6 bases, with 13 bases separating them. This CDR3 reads CASSLFPAVPEAFF. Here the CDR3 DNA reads TGTGCCAGCAGCTTATTTCCCGCAGTTCCTGAAGCTTTCTTT. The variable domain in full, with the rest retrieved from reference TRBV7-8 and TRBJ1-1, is GAGVSQSPRYKVAKRGQDVALRCDPISGHVSLFWYQQALGQGPEFLTYFQNEAQLDKSGLPSDRFFAERPEGSVSTLKIQRTQQEDSAVYLCASSLFPAVPEAFFGQGTRLTVV.

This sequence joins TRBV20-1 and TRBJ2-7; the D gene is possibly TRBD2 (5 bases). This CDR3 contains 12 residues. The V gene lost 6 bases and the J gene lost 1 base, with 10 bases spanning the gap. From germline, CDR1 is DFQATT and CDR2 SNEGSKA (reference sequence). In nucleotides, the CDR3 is TGCAGTGCCAGGACTGAGTCCTACGAGCAGTACTTC. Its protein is CSARTESYEQYF.